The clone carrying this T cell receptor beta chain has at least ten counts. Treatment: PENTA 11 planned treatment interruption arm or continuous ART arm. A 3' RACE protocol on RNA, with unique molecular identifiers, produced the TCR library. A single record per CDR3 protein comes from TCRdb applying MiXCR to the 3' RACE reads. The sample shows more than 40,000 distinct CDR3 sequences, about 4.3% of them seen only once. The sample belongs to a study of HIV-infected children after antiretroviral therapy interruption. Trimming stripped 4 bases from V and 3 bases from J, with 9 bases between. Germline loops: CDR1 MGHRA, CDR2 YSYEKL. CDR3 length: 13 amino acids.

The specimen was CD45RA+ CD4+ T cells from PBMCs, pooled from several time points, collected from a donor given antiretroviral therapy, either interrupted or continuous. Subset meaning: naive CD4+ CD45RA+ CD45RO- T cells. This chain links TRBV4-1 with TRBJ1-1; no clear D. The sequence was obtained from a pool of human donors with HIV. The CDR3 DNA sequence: TGCGCCAGCAGCCCCTTAATCCACACTGAAGCTTTCTTT. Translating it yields CASSPLIHTEAFF.